This T cell receptor (beta chain) was captured in a study of blood T cells in healthy people across ages. Next came a second PCR, run for about 6 to 11 cycles, which used a sample-barcoded 5' primer along with a J-beta primer mix. TCRdb independently ran MiXCR on the 5' RACE reads; one entry per CDR3 protein. The sample lists about 970,000 distinct CDR3 sequences, roughly 47% occurring once. The CDR3 runs to 12 residues. CDR1 and CDR2 from the germline V gene are WNHNN and SYGVQD (reference sequence). The rearrangement links TRBV10-1 to TRBJ2-4, with D unresolved. The J call may be wrong; the DNA end is better matched by TRBJ2-5. Sequencing input: blood. The receptor was derived from a woman aged 60-75 years in good health. Here the CDR3 reads CASSEIGETQYF. CDR3 coding DNA: TGCGCCAGCAGTGAGATCGGAGAGACCCAGTACTTC.